This T cell receptor (beta chain) originates from a study of blood T cell repertoires in COVID-19. Study in general: Specimens from acute and convalescent COVID-19 originated in the United States, Italy and Spain. T cells, B-cell-depleted T cells, or PBMCs supplied cDNA or gDNA.

This clone was seen more than once but under ten times. This CDR3 contains 17 residues. V was pared by 0 bases and J by 7 bases, with 9 bases of the junction left unmatched. Germline assignment: CDR1 MGHRA and CDR2 YSYEKL. Per the original methods: Estimates of nucleated cell counts were drawn from the amplification of reference gene primers. TCRdb's copy holds only in-frame clones and misses some; the assay was immunoSEQ multiplex PCR. That table is the source of V, J and clone size, and D and trimming were worked out from the DNA. The sample shows about 250,000 clones, 85% of them seen only once. The sequence was collected from a woman aged 60-75 years with active or convalescent COVID-19. The sample taken for sequencing was peripheral blood. The chain joins TRBV4-1 to TRBJ1-5, with 10 bases fitting TRBD1. The CDR3 DNA reads as TGCGCCAGCAGCCAAGAGCCCGACAGGGGGCGGGAACAGCCCCAGCATTTT. As protein: CASSQEPDRGREQPQHF.